This entry lists 20 T cell receptor beta chains sequenced from one sample in a study of early T cells in non-severe SARS-CoV-2 infection. TCRdb processed the 5' RACE reads anew with MiXCR; each CDR3 protein has one entry. The sample includes 45,000 to 70,000 distinct CDR3 sequences, roughly 7.1% of them seen just once. This specimen consisted of whole blood, obtained at baseline. These receptors were taken from an adult who was a healthcare worker with PCR-confirmed SARS-CoV-2 infection or an uninfected control (not recorded which).

The chain carries TRBV12-3 or TRBV12-4 and TRBJ2-7, with D maybe TRBD2 (5 bases). V dropped 3 bases and J dropped 3 bases, with 9 bases sitting between them. The CDR3 contains 13 residues. CDR3 bases: TGTGCCAGCAGTTTTACGGGGAGCTACGAGCAGTACTTC. Its translation is CASSFTGSYEQYF.

CDR3 DNA sequence: TGCGCCAGCAGTGATAGCGGGAGGGCCTGGAATGAGCAGTTCTTC. It specifies CASSDSGRAWNEQFF. The chain joins TRBV5-1 to TRBJ2-1; 11 bases are a match to TRBD2. The CDR3 runs 15 residues. The germline V gene has CDR1 SGHRS and CDR2 YFSETQ. With 5 bases clipped from V and 7 bases from J, the junction kept 8 bases outside the gene matches. Using reference TRBV5-1 and TRBJ2-1 for the parts outside the CDR3, the full variable domain is KAGVTQTPRYLIKTRGQQVTLSCSPISGHRSVSWYQQTPGQGLQFLFEYFSETQRNKGNFPGRFSGRQFSNSRSEMNVSTLELGDSALYLCASSDSGRAWNEQFFGPGTRLTVL.

Many counts were recorded for this clonotype. The chain links TRBV5-1 to TRBJ2-2; D call uncertain. The CDR3 covers 15 residues. Germline CDR1 and CDR2: SGHRS and YFSETQ. V dropped 0 bases and J dropped 1 base, with 7 bases sitting between them. CDR3 in DNA: TGCGCCAGCAGCTTGGTGTCACGGAACACCGGGGAGCTGTTTTTT. Protein sequence: CASSLVSRNTGELFF.

This clonotype appeared many times. This rearrangement joins TRBV20-1 to TRBJ2-7; either TRBD1 or TRBD2 may supply D (7 bases each). The ends were cut back, 6 bases at V and 3 bases at J, with 15 bases in the middle. CDR3 length: 13 amino acids. Per germline, CDR1 DFQATT and CDR2 SNEGSKA (reference sequence). The CDR3 coding sequence is TGCAGTGCGAAGGGGGGGACAGACTACGAGCAGTACTTC. Residues: CSAKGGTDYEQYF.

At least ten counts were recorded for this clonotype. The chain is built from TRBV6-2 or TRBV6-3 and TRBJ2-4; 11 bases line up with TRBD2. Trimming cost V 4 bases and J 1 base; bases outside gene matches: 9. CDR3 length: 18 amino acids. Germline V gene lookup returns CDR1 MNHEY and CDR2 SVGEGT. The CDR3: CASSFLLAGGVAKNIQYF. Written as DNA, the CDR3 is TGTGCCAGCAGTTTCTTGCTAGCGGGAGGTGTCGCCAAAAACATTCAGTACTTC.

This clonotype has a count of ten or more. This chain joins TRBV4-1 and TRBJ2-7; D unresolved. Trimming took off 2 bases at V and 2 bases at J, with 13 bases between the two ends. This CDR3 region has 15 residues. Germline CDR1 MGHRA, CDR2 YSYEKL. The CDR3 reads CASSQISESAYEQYF. The CDR3 DNA is TGCGCCAGCAGCCAAATTTCCGAGAGCGCCTACGAGCAGTACTTC.

This clonotype was counted a few times. The chain carries TRBV28 and TRBJ2-5, with D maybe TRBD2 (6 bases). Germline CDR1 MDHEN, CDR2 SYDVKM. V gave up 10 bases and J gave up 1 base, with 19 bases separating them. CDR3 length: 15 amino acids. The CDR3: CATRTGGNFQETQYF. Here the CDR3 DNA reads TGTGCCACCAGGACCGGCGGGAATTTCCAAGAGACCCAGTACTTC.

The chain combines TRBV9 with TRBJ2-5; 7 bases map to TRBD2. V was clipped by 0 bases and J by 3 bases; unmatched bases: 2. The V gene's germline CDR1 is SGDLS and CDR2 YYNGEE. There are 14 residues in the CDR3. CDR3 nucleotide sequence: TGTGCCAGCAGCGTAGCAGCGGGAAAAGAGACCCAGTACTTC. It encodes CASSVAAGKETQYF. Combining the CDR3 with reference TRBV9 and TRBJ2-5 gives the whole variable domain DSGVTQTPKHLITATGQRVTLRCSPRSGDLSVYWYQQSLDQGLQFLIQYYNGEERAKGNILERFSAQQFPDLHSELNLSSLELGDSALYFCASSVAAGKETQYFGPGTRLLVL.

This chain uses TRBV10-3 with TRBJ2-1, with 7 bases matching TRBD2. The CDR3 runs to 15 residues. CDR1 and CDR2 (germline): ENHRY, SYGVKD. V gave up 0 bases and J gave up 9 bases; unmatched junction bases: 8. The CDR3 DNA reads TGTGCCATCAGTGAGTCCAGCGGGGACGGGTCTGAGCAGTTCTTC. Translating it yields CAISESSGDGSEQFF.

The chain employs TRBV20-1 and TRBJ2-5, with D perhaps matching TRBD2 (5 bases). The CDR3 has 13 amino acids. Germline loops: CDR1 DFQATT, CDR2 SNEGSKA (reference sequence). Trimming removed 4 bases from V and 4 bases from J, with 13 bases in between. CDR3 sequence: CSATGLEGETQYF. The CDR3 DNA follows: TGCAGTGCTACCGGTCTAGAGGGAGAGACCCAGTACTTC.

The chain combines TRBV7-2 with TRBJ2-4; D possibly corresponds to TRBD1 (5 bases). Looked up from germline, CDR1 is SGHTA and CDR2 is FQGNSA. V lost 4 bases, J lost 3 bases, and 13 bases lay in between. The CDR3 has 15 residues. The CDR3 region is CASSSGTGFKNIQYF. The DNA for the CDR3 is TGTGCCAGCAGCTCCGGAACAGGATTCAAAAACATTCAGTACTTC.

The chain couples TRBV12-3 or TRBV12-4 to TRBJ2-7; D not resolved. This CDR3 is 14 amino acids long. V was shortened by 1 base and J by 2 bases, with 9 bases between the two germline ends. CDR3 residues: CASSLDHNTYEQYF. In DNA, the CDR3 is TGTGCCAGCAGTTTAGATCACAACACCTACGAGCAGTACTTC.

This chain links TRBV30 with TRBJ2-7, with D perhaps TRBD1 or TRBD2 (5 bases each). The CDR3 loop spans 15 amino acids. Trimming removed 3 bases at V and 2 bases at J, with 17 bases between. Germline V CDR1 and CDR2: GTSNPN, SVGIG (reference sequence). CDR3 sequence: CAWRITGTVPYEQYF. The CDR3 DNA reads as TGTGCCTGGAGGATCACCGGGACGGTGCCCTACGAGCAGTACTTC.

At least ten counts were recorded for this clonotype. V usage is TRBV20-1 and J usage is TRBJ2-7; 8 bases agree with TRBD2. The CDR3 totals 15 residues. The junction had 5 bases not matched to a gene; V was cut back by 0 bases and J by 1 base. The germline V gene has CDR1 DFQATT and CDR2 SNEGSKA (reference sequence). The CDR3, as DNA: TGCAGTGCTAGAGATATACTAGCGGAATCCTACGAGCAGTACTTC. The encoded protein is CSARDILAESYEQYF.

This clonotype has a count of ten or more. V gene TRBV5-1 combines with J gene TRBJ2-2; no definite D call. This CDR3 is 17 amino acids long. V was shortened by 0 bases and J by 0 bases, with 12 bases between the two germline ends. Germline V gene data show CDR1 as SGHRS and CDR2 as YFSETQ. Written as DNA, the CDR3 is TGCGCCAGCAGCTTGGAAGGCAGGACCCCGAACACCGGGGAGCTGTTTTTT. This sequence encodes CASSLEGRTPNTGELFF.

The rearrangement joins TRBV7-9 to TRBJ2-7; 9 bases map to TRBD2. Germline values: CDR1 SEHNR, CDR2 FQNEAQ (reference sequence). The CDR3 has 16 residues. The junction had 8 bases not matched to a gene; V was cut back by 0 bases and J by 5 bases. The CDR3 DNA sequence: TGTGCCAGCAGCTTAGCGTACGGCGGGAGGGCCCACGAGCAGTACTTC. Its translation is CASSLAYGGRAHEQYF.

This clonotype was recorded a few times. J is TRBJ1-5 and V is TRBV19; 11 bases match TRBD1. Trimming at V came to 5 bases and at J to 5 bases, leaving 5 bases not matched to a gene. CDR3 length equals 15 residues. CDR1 LNHDA and CDR2 SQIVND come from the germline V gene (reference sequence). The CDR3 region has the DNA TGTGCCAGTAGTTGGGGGACAGGGGGTCATCAGCCCCAGCATTTT. This encodes CASSWGTGGHQPQHF.

Only a few counts were recorded for this clonotype. The chain has TRBV20-1 and TRBJ2-1, with D hard to call. Trimming cost V 3 bases and J 0 bases, with 9 bases left between them. Germline CDR1 is DFQATT and CDR2 is SNEGSKA (reference sequence). The CDR3 is made up of 14 amino acids. CDR3 coding DNA: TGCAGTGCTAGGGGCCGACGCTCCTACAATGAGCAGTTCTTC. This encodes CSARGRRSYNEQFF.

This clonotype was seen more than once but under ten times. V usage is TRBV4-2 and J usage is TRBJ1-5; a possible D gene is TRBD1 (6 bases). Germline lookup yields CDR1 LGHNA and CDR2 YNFKEQ. The CDR3 has 15 amino acids. Trimming removed 1 base from V and 5 bases from J, with 12 bases in between. DNA for the CDR3: TGTGCCAGCAGCCAAGCGGCAGGGGAGGATCAGCCCCAGCATTTT. This sequence encodes CASSQAAGEDQPQHF.

This chain uses TRBV7-9 with TRBJ1-5; 10 positions agree with TRBD1. The germline CDR1 and CDR2 sequences are SEHNR and FQNEAQ (reference sequence). The trim removed 5 bases at V and 0 bases at J, leaving 1 base unmatched. There are 15 residues in the CDR3. The CDR3 here is CASSRTGGSNQPQHF. Here the CDR3 DNA reads TGTGCCAGCAGCCGGACAGGGGGTAGCAATCAGCCCCAGCATTTT.